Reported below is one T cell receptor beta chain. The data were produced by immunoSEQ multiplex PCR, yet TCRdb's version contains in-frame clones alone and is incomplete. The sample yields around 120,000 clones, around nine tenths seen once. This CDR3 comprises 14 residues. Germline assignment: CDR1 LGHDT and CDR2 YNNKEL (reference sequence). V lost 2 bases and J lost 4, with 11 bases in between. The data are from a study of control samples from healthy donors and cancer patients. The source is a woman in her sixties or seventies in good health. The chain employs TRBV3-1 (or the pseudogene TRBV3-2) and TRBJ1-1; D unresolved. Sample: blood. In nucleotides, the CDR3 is TGTGCCAGCAGCCAATCGGGATTGGGCACTGAAGCTTTCTTT. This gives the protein CASSQSGLGTEAFF.